This TCR beta chain was identified in a study of cytomegalovirus exposure and HLA in healthy donors. PCR was performed using 60 Vbeta and 13 Jbeta primers. Measured with immunoSEQ multiplex PCR; TCRdb has only the in-frame clones, and not every one. The data contain 100,000 to 150,000 clones, approximately 90% of them singletons. Input material: PBMCs. The receptor was isolated from a woman aged 25 to 39 in good health and CMV-seronegative.

The CDR3 DNA sequence: TGTGCCATCAGTCCGGGACAGGGCTACGAGCAGTACTTC. The encoded protein is CAISPGQGYEQYF. The genes are TRBV10-3 and TRBJ2-7, with 9 bases lining up with TRBD1. The CDR3 loop spans 13 amino acids. The germline V gene encodes CDR1 ENHRY and CDR2 SYGVKD. V gave up 5 bases and J gave up 3 bases; unmatched junction bases: 2.